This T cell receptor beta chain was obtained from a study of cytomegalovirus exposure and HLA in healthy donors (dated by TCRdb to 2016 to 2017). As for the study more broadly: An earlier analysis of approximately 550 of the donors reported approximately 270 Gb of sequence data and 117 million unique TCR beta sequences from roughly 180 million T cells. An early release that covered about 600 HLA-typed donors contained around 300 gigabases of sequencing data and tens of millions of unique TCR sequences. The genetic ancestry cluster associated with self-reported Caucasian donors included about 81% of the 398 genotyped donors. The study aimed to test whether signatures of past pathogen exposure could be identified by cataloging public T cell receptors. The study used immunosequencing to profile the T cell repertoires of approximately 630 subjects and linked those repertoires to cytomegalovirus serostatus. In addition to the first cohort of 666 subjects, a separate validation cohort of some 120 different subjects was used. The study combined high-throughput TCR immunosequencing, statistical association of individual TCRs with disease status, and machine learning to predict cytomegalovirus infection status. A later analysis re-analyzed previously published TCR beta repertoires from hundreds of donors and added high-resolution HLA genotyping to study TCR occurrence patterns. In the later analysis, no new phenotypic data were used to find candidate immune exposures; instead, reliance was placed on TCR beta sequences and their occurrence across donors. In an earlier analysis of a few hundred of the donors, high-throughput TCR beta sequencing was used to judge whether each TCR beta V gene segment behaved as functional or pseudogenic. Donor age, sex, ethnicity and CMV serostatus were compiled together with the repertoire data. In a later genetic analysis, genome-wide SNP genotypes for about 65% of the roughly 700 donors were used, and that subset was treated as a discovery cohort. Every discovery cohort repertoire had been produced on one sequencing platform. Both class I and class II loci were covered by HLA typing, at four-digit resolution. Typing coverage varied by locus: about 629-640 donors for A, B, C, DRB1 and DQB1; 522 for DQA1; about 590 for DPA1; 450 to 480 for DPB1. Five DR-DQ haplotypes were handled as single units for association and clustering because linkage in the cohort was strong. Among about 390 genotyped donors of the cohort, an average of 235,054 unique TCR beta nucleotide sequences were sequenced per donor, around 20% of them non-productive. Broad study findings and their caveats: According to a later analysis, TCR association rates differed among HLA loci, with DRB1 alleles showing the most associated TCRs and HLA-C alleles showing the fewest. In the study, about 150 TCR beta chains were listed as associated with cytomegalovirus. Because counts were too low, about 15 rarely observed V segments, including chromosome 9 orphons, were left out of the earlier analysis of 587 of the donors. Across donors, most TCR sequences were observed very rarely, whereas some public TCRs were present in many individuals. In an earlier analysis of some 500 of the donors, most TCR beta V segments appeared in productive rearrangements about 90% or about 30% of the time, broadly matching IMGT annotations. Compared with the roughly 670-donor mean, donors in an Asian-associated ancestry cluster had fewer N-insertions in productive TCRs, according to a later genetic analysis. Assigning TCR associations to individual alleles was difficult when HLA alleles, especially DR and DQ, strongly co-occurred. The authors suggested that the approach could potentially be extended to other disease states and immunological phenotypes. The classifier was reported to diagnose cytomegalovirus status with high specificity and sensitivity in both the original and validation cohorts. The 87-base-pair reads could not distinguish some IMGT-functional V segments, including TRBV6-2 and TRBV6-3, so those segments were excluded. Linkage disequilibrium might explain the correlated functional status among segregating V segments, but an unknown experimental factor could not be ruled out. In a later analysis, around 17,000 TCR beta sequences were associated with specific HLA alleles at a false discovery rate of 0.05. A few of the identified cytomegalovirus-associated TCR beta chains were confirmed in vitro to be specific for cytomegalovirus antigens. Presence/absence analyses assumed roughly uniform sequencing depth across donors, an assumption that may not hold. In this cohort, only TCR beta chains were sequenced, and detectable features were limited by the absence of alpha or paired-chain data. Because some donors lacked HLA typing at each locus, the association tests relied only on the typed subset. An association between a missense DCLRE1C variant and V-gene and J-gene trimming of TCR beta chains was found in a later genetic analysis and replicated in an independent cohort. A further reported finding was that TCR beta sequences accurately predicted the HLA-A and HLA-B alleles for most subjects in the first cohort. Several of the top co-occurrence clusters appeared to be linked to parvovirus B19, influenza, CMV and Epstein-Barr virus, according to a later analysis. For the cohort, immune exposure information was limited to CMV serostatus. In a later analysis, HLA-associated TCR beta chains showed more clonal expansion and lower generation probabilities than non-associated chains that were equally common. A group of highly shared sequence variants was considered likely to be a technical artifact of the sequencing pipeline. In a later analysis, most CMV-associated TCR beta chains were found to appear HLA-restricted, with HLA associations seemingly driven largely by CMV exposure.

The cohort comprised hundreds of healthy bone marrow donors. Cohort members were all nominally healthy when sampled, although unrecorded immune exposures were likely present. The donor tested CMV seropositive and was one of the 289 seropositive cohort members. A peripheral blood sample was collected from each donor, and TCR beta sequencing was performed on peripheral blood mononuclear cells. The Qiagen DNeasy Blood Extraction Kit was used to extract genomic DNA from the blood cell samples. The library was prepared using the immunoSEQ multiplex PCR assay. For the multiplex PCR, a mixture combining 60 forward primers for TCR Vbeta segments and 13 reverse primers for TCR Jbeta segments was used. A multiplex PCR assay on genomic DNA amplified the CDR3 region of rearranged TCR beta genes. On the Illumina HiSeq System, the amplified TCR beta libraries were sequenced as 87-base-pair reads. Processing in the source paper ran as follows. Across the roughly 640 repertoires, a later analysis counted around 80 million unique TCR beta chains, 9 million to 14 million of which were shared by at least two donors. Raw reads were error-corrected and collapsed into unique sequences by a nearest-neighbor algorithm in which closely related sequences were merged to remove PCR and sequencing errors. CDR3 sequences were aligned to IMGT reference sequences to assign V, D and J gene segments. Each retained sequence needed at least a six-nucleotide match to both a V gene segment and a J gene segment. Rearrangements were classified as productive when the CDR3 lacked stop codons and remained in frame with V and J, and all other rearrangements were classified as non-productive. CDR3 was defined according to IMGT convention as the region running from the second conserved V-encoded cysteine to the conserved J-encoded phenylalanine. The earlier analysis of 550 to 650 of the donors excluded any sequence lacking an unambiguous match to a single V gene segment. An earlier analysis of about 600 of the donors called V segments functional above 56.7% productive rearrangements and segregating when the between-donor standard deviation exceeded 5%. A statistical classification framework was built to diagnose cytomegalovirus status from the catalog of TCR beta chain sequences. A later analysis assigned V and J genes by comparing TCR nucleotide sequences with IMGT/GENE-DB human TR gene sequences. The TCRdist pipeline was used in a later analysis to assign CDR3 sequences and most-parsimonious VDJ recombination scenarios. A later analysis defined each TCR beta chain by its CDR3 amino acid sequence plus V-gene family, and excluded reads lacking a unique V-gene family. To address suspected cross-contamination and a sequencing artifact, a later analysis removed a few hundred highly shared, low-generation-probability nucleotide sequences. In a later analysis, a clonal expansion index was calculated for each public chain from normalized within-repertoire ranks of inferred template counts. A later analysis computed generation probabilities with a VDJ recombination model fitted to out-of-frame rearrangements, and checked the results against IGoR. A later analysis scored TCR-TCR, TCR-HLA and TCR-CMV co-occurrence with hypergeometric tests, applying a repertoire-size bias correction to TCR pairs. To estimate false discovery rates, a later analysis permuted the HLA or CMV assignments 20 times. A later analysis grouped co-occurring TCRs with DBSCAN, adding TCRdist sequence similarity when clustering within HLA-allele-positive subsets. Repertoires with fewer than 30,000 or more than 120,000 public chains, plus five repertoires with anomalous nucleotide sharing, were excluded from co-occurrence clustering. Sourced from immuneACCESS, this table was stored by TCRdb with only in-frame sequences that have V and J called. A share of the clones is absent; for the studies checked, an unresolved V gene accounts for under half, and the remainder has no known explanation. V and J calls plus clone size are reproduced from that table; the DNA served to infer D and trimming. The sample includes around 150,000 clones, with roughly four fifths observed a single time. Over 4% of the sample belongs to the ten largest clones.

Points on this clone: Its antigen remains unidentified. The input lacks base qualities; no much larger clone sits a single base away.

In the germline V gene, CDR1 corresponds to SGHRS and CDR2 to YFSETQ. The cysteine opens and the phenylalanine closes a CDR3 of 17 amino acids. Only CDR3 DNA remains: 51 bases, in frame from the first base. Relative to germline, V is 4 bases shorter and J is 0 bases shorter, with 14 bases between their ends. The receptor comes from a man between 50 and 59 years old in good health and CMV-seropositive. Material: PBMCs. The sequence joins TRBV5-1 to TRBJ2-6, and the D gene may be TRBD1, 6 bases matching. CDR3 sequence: CASSAQGFSSGANVLTF. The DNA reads TGCGCCAGCAGCGCACAGGGATTTAGCTCTGGGGCCAACGTCCTGACTTTC. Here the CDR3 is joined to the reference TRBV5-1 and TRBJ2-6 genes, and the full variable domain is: KAGVTQTPRYLIKTRGQQVTLSCSPISGHRSVSWYQQTPGQGLQFLFEYFSETQRNKGNFPGRFSGRQFSNSRSEMNVSTLELGDSALYLCASSAQGFSSGANVLTFGAGSRLTVL.